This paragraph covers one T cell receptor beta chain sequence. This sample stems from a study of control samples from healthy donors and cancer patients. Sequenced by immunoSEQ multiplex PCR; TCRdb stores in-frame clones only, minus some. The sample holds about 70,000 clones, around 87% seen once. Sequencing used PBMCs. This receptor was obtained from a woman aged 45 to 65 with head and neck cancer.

CDR3 coding DNA: TGCGCCAGCAGCTTGGTGGCCAGGGCGGACACTGAAGCTTTCTTT. Protein product: CASSLVARADTEAFF. The chain uses TRBV5-1 and TRBJ1-1, with a possible D match to TRBD1 (5 bases). Germline V gene sequence: CDR1 SGHRS, CDR2 YFSETQ. This CDR3 comprises 15 residues. Trimming shortened V by 0 bases and J by 3 bases, and 12 bases separated the two germline ends.